What follows is one T cell receptor beta chain and its context. J was trimmed by 6 bases and V by 0 bases; bases with no gene match: 7. The CDR3 sequence is 15 residues long. Germline CDR1 and CDR2: LNHNV and YYDKDF (reference sequence). This sample was included in a study of blood T cell repertoires in COVID-19. Study in general: Samples representing acute and convalescent COVID-19 were sourced from the United States, Italy and Spain. PBMCs, B-cell-depleted T cells, or T cells were the source of the cDNA or gDNA that made up the material.

TCRdb's table, derived via immunoSEQ multiplex PCR, lists solely in-frame clones and lacks some. The table lists about 170,000 clones, roughly 83% of them singletons. Source material: peripheral blood. The J gene is TRBJ2-7, the V gene TRBV15; the match to TRBD1 covers 8 bases. The TCR sequence derives from a young man with active or convalescent COVID-19. The CDR3 coding sequence is TGTGCCACCAGCAGAGATCTTGGACAGGGCAGCGAGCAGTACTTC. Translating gives CATSRDLGQGSEQYF. The variable domain in full, with the rest retrieved from reference TRBV15 and TRBJ2-7, is DAMVIQNPRYQVTQFGKPVTLSCSQTLNHNVMYWYQQKSSQAPKLLFHYYDKDFNNEADTPDNFQSRRPNTSFCFLDIRSPGLGDTAMYLCATSRDLGQGSEQYFGPGTRLTVT.